The clone carrying this T cell receptor (beta chain) has ten or more counts. Its target is not known. Germline V gene data show CDR1 as SEHNR and CDR2 as FQNEAQ (reference sequence). The CDR3 contains 17 residues. V gave up 1 base and J gave up 3 bases, with 15 bases separating them. These data belong to a study of T cell repertoires in cytomegalovirus infection. Study-level background: Recently identified HLA-C-restricted CMV epitopes and well-studied HLA-B-restricted CMV epitopes were used by the study. CMV infection and matching HLA type were both indicated by public TCR beta signatures.

One entry per CDR3 protein, called by TCRdb with MiXCR from the reads. Here the sample spans around 300,000 distinct CDR3 sequences, roughly 21% being singletons. Study observations and caveats: The ex vivo response was dominated by HLA-C-restricted CMV-specific TCR beta clonotypes. Summed frequency of public TCR beta families distinguished CMV carriers with the relevant HLA.

The clonotype originates from a human donor in good health (CMV status not recorded). Some clones in this sample may be carry-over from other donors' samples. This sequence joins TRBV7-9 and TRBJ2-2; the D is unclear. This sample comprised cultured PBMCs, obtained from culture after CMV antigen stimulation. The CDR3 nucleotides are TGTGCCAGCAGCTTAGTGCGGTCTAGTATTCACACCGGGGAGCTGTTTTTT. Its protein product is CASSLVRSSIHTGELFF.